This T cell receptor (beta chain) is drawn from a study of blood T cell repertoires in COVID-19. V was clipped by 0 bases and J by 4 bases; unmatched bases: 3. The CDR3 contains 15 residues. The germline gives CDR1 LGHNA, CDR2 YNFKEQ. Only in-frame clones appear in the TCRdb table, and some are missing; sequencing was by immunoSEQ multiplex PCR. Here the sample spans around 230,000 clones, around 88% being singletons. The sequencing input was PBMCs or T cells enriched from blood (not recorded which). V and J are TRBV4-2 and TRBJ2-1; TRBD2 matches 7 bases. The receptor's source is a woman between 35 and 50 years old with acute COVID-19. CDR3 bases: TGTGCCAGCAGCCAAGAGAGCGGGGATTACAATGAGCAGTTCTTC. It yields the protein CASSQESGDYNEQFF.